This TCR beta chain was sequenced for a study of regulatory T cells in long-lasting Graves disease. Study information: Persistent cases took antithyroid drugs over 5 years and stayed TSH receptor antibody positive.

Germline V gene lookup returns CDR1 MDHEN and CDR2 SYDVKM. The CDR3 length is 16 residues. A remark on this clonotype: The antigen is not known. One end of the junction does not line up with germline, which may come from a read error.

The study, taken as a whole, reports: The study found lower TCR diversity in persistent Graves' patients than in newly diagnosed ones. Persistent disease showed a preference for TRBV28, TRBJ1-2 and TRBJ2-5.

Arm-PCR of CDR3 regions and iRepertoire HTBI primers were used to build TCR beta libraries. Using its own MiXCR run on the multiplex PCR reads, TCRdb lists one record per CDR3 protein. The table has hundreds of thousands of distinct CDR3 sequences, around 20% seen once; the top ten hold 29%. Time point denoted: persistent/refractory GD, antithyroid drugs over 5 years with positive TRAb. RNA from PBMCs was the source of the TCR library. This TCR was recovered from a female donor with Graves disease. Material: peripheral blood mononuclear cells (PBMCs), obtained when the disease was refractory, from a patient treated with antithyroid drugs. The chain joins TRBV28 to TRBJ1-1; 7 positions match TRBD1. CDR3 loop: CATSLYRGLRGTEAFF. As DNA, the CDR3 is TGTGCCACCAGTTTATATAGGGGGCTACGGGGAACTGAAGCTTTCTTT.